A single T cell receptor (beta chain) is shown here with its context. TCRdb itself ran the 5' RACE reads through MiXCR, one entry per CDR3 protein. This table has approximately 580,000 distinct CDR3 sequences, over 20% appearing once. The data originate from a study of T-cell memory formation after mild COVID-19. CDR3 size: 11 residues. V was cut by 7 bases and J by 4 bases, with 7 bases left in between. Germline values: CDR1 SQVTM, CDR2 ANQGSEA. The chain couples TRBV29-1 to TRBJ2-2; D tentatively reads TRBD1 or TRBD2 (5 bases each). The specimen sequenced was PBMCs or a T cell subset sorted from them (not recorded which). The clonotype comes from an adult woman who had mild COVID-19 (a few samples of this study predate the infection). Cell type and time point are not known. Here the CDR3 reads CSGGFTGELFF. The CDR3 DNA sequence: TGCAGCGGGGGGTTCACCGGGGAGCTGTTTTTT.